This TCR beta chain was sequenced for a study of cytomegalovirus exposure and HLA in healthy donors. Study results and limitations: Fewer N-insertions than the roughly 630-donor mean were reportedly shown by an Asian-associated ancestry cluster in a later analysis. Later analysis demonstrated an association between a missense DCLRE1C variant and TCR beta V- and J-gene trimming. In vitro confirmation showed three CMV-associated chains to be CMV antigen specific.

To note about this clone: Its antigen is currently unknown.

V was shortened by 4 bases and J by 0 bases, with 4 bases between the two germline ends. There are 13 residues in the CDR3. Germline lookup yields CDR1 MNHNS and CDR2 SASEGT. The PCR made use of 60 Vbeta and 13 Jbeta primers. TCRdb's table, derived via immunoSEQ multiplex PCR, lists solely in-frame clones and lacks some. This listing includes more than 130,000 clones. The sample was PBMCs. The TCR sequence derives from a man aged 35 to 55 in good health and CMV-seronegative. The rearrangement links TRBV6-1 to TRBJ1-5; D gene unclear. CDR3 in amino acids: CASSGHSNQPQHF. The CDR3 DNA is TGTGCCAGCAGTGGGCATAGCAATCAGCCCCAGCATTTT.